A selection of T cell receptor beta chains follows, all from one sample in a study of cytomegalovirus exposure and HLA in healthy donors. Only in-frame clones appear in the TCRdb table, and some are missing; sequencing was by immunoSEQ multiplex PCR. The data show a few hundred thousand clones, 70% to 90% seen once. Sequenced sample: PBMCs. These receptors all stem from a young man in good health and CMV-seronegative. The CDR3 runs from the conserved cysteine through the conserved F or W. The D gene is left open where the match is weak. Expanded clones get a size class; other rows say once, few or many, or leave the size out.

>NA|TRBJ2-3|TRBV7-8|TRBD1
CASSSGQVTDTQYF
TGTGCCAGCAGCTCCGGACAGGTCACAGATACGCAGTATTTT
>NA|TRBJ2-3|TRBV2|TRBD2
CASSDPMGSGGALSTDTQYF
TGTGCCAGCAGTGACCCGATGGGGAGCGGGGGGGCCTTGAGCACAGATACGCAGTATTTT
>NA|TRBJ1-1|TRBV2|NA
CASSEIAVMNTEAFF
TGTGCCAGCAGTGAAATCGCAGTTATGAACACTGAAGCTTTCTTT
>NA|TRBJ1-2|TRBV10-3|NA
CATRGDRGDYGYTF
TGTGCCACCCGGGGGGACCGAGGGGACTATGGCTACACCTTC
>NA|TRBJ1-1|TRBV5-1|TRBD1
CASSLRDRGVVNTEAFF
TGCGCCAGCAGCCTCCGGGACAGGGGGGTTGTGAACACTGAAGCTTTCTTT
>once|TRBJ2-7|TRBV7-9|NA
CASSLADYYEQYF
TGTGCCAGCAGCTTAGCTGACTACTACGAGCAGTACTTC
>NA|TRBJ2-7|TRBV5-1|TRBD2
CASSLDSSGGDSYEQYF
TGCGCCAGCAGCTTGGATTCTAGCGGGGGTGATTCCTACGAGCAGTACTTC
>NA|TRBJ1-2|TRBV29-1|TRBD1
CSVDDRDLSYGYTF
TGCAGCGTTGATGACAGGGATCTCAGCTATGGCTACACCTTC
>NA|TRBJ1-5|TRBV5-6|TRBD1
CASSLRGQGNQPQHF
TGTGCCAGCAGCTTACGCGGACAGGGTAATCAGCCCCAGCATTTT
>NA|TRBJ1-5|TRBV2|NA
CASKGANQPQHF
TGTGCCAGCAAGGGAGCCAATCAGCCCCAGCATTTT
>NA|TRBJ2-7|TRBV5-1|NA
CASSSLTGADPYEQYF
TGCGCCAGCAGCTCTTTAACAGGAGCCGACCCCTACGAGCAGTACTTC
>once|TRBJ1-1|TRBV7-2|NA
CASSPGIGGTEAFF
TGTGCCAGCAGCCCCGGTATAGGGGGCACTGAAGCTTTCTTT
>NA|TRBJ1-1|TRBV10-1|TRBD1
CASSEGQGYTEAFF
TGCGCCAGCAGTGAGGGACAGGGGTACACTGAAGCTTTCTTT
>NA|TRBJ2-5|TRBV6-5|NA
CASTYRAQETQYF
TGTGCCAGCACCTACAGGGCGCAAGAGACCCAGTACTTC
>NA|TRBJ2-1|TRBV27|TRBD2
CASSSGGALPYNEQFF
TGTGCCAGCAGCAGCGGGGGGGCCCTCCCCTACAATGAGCAGTTCTTC
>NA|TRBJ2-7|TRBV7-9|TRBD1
CASSLTGTGPSYEQYF
TGTGCCAGCAGCTTAACCGGGACAGGGCCCTCCTACGAGCAGTACTTC
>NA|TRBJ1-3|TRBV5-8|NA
CASSFGDIGNTIYF
TGTGCCAGCAGCTTCGGGGACATTGGAAACACCATATATTTT
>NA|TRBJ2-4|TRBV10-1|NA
CASSRDGGIQYF
TGCGCCAGCAGTCGGGACGGGGGAATTCAGTACTTC
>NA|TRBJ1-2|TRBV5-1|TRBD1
CASSLSGGFDYGYTF
TGCGCCAGCAGCTTGTCAGGGGGCTTTGACTATGGCTACACCTTC
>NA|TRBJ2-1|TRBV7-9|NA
CASSLAWTAYNEQFF
TGTGCCAGCAGCTTAGCTTGGACAGCTTACAATGAGCAGTTCTTC
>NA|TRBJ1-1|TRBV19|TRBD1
CASTEQGAGPEAFF
TGTGCCAGTACAGAACAGGGGGCAGGCCCTGAAGCTTTCTTT
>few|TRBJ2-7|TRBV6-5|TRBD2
CASSYGPSGYEQYF
TGTGCCAGCAGTTACGGCCCTAGCGGGTACGAGCAGTACTTC
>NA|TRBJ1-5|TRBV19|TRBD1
CASMGGQVVAASNQPQHF
TGTGCCAGTATGGGGGGACAGGTCGTAGCCGCGAGCAATCAGCCCCAGCATTTT
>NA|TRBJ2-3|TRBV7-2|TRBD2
CASSLWSGGGATDTQYF
TGTGCCAGCAGCTTATGGTCCGGCGGGGGGGCCACAGATACGCAGTATTTT
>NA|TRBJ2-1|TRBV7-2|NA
CASSSLASSYEQFF
TGTGCCAGCAGCTCCCTGGCTTCTAGCTATGAGCAGTTCTTC
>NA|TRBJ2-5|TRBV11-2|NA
CASSPLLAVEETQYF
TGTGCCAGCAGCCCCCTGTTAGCGGTAGAAGAGACCCAGTACTTC
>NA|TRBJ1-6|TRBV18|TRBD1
CASSPLMDRDSPLHF
TGTGCCAGCTCACCGCTCATGGACAGGGATTCACCCCTCCACTTT
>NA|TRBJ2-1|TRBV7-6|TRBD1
CASSLAIGQVEQFF
TGTGCCAGCAGCTTAGCGATCGGACAGGTGGAGCAGTTCTTC
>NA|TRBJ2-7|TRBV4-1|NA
CASSQDTGGSGSYEQYF
TGCGCCAGCAGCCAAGATACCGGAGGGTCAGGGTCGTACGAGCAGTACTTC
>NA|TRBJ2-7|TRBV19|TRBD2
CASSIVAGERTEQYF
TGTGCCAGTAGTATAGTTGCGGGGGAGCGGACGGAGCAGTACTTC
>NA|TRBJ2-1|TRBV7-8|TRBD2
CASSFTGPAGGNNEQFF
TGTGCCAGCAGCTTCACGGGGCCAGCGGGGGGGAACAATGAGCAGTTCTTC
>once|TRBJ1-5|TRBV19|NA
CASSRATASSYSNQPQHF
TGTGCCAGTAGTAGGGCGACGGCGAGCTCTTATAGCAATCAGCCCCAGCATTTT
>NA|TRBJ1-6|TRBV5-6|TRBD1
CASRRRGQRDNSPLHF
TGTGCCAGCCGTCGGAGGGGGCAAAGGGATAATTCACCCCTCCACTTT
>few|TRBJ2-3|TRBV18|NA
CASSRGTDTQYF
TGTGCCAGCTCTCGGGGCACAGATACGCAGTATTTT
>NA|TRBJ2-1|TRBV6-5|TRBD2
CASSKIRGGDNEQFF
TGTGCCAGCAGCAAGATAAGGGGAGGGGACAATGAGCAGTTCTTC
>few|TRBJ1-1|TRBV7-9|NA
CASSLVAGPEGEAFF
TGTGCCAGCAGCTTAGTCGCGGGGCCTGAGGGTGAAGCTTTCTTT
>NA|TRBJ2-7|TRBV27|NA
CASSLYGGQSYEQYF
TGTGCCAGCAGTTTATATGGGGGCCAATCCTACGAGCAGTACTTC
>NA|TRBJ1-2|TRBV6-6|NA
CASSNGQLPYGYTF
TGTGCCAGCAGCAACGGACAGCTACCCTATGGCTACACCTTC
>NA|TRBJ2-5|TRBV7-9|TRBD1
CASSFHTGDVSWRGTQYF
TGTGCCAGCAGCTTTCACACAGGGGACGTTTCTTGGCGTGGGACCCAGTACTTC
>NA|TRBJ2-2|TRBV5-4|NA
CASKISTGELFF
TGTGCCAGCAAAATCAGCACCGGGGAGCTGTTTTTT
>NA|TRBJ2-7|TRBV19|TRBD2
CASSISSGGAYEQYF
TGTGCCAGTAGTATCTCTAGCGGGGGGGCCTACGAGCAGTACTTC
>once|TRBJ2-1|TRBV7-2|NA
CASSLGLGSYNEQFF
TGTGCCAGCAGCTTAGGACTAGGAAGTTACAATGAGCAGTTCTTC
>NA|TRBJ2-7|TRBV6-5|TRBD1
CASSYSDRGVNEQYF
TGTGCCAGCAGTTACTCAGACAGGGGGGTCAACGAGCAGTACTTC
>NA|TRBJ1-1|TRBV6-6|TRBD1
CASSYPGQGDTEAFF
TGTGCCAGCAGTTACCCGGGACAGGGGGACACTGAAGCTTTCTTT
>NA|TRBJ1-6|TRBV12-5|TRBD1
CASGSISGTGINSPLHF
TGTGCTAGTGGTTCAATCTCCGGGACAGGGATCAATTCACCCCTCCACTTT
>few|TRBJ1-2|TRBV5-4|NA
CASSSLSDSLYGYTF
TGTGCCAGCAGCTCTCTATCGGACAGTCTCTATGGCTACACCTTC
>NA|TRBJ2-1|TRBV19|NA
CASTRDISINEQFF
TGTGCCAGTACTCGGGACATCTCAATCAATGAGCAGTTCTTC
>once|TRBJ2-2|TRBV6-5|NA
CASSRTGELFF
TGTGCCAGCAGCCGCACCGGGGAGCTGTTTTTT
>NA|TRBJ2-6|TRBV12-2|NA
CASPPGTGGLHGANVLTF
TGTGCAAGTCCCCCCGGGACAGGGGGCCTTCATGGGGCCAACGTCCTGACTTTC